This TCR beta chain was identified in a study of blood T cell repertoires in COVID-19. As for the study in general: The study drew acute and convalescent COVID-19 samples from the United States, Italy and Spain.

Data came from immunoSEQ multiplex PCR; TCRdb stores just in-frame clones and leaves some out. Of over 120,000 clones in the sample, about 87% are singletons; the top ten hold 35% to 45%. CDR3 length: 14 amino acids. Germline V gene sequence: CDR1 SGHTS, CDR2 YDEGEE. The V and J ends lost 0 bases and 7 bases, in that order; junction bases with no gene match: 5. The gene calls are TRBV5-8 and TRBJ1-2; 8 nucleotides line up with TRBD1. The material sequenced was peripheral blood. This sequence was found in a human donor in a cohort sampled during active COVID-19. The CDR3 DNA follows: TGTGCCAGCAGCTTGGGACAGGGGTTCGCTGGCTACACCTTC. Its protein is CASSLGQGFAGYTF. Filled out from reference TRBV5-8 and TRBJ1-2, the complete variable domain reads EAGVTQSPTHLIKTRGQQATLRCSPISGHTSVYWYQQALGLGLQFLLWYDEGEERNRGNFPPRFSGRQFPNYSSELNVNALELEDSALYLCASSLGQGFAGYTFGSGTRLTVV.